Sequencing of this T cell receptor beta chain was carried out in a study of response to subunit inactivated influenza vaccine. Remarks on this clonotype: What it binds is not known.

Each CDR3 protein is one row after TCRdb ran MiXCR on the RT-PCR reads. The sample has 550,000 to 800,000 distinct CDR3 sequences, approximately 15% seen once. The CDR3 has 19 residues. Per the germline V gene, CDR1 is SGHTA and CDR2 is FQGTGA. The ends lost 1 base at V and 7 bases at J; junction bases unmatched: 17. Whole-study findings and limits: The authors offered the suggestion that each seasonal influenza vaccination recruits few new T cells.

The chain carries TRBV7-3 and TRBJ2-7, with 12 nucleotides matching TRBD2. This TCR came from a man aged 45-65 years who received an inactivated influenza vaccine. This sample comprised PBMCs from blood, obtained roughly 13 days after vaccination. The CDR3 is CASSLKDKRASGRASEQYF. DNA for the CDR3: TGTGCCAGCAGCTTAAAGGACAAAAGAGCTAGCGGGAGGGCAAGTGAGCAGTACTTC. Looking up the rest from reference TRBV7-3 and TRBJ2-7 gives the full variable domain: GAGVSQTPSNKVTEKGKYVELRCDPISGHTALYWYRQSLGQGPEFLIYFQGTGAADDSGLPNDRFFAVRPEGSVSTLKIQRTERGDSAVYLCASSLKDKRASGRASEQYFGPGTRLTVT.